This T cell receptor beta chain was captured by sequencing in a study of early T cells in non-severe SARS-CoV-2 infection. This clonotype turned up a few times. TCRdb itself ran the 5' RACE reads through MiXCR, one entry per CDR3 protein. Of some 51,000 distinct CDR3 sequences listed, just under 15% are singletons. The CDR3 runs to 14 residues. Germline V gene lookup returns CDR1 WNHNN and CDR2 SYGVQD (reference sequence). The V and J ends lost 4 bases and 4 bases, in that order; junction bases with no gene match: 7. The material was whole blood, obtained at baseline. The chain carries TRBV10-1 and TRBJ2-7; 7 bases are shared with TRBD1. The TCR was taken from an adult who was a healthcare worker with PCR-confirmed SARS-CoV-2 infection or an uninfected control (not recorded which). The CDR3 spells CASSAGTAIYEQYF. CDR3 DNA: TGCGCCAGCAGTGCCGGGACAGCGATATACGAGCAGTACTTC.